A selection of T cell receptor beta chains follows, all from one sample in a study of cytomegalovirus exposure and HLA in healthy donors. Only in-frame clones appear in the TCRdb table, and some are missing; sequencing was by immunoSEQ multiplex PCR. The sample lists about 180,000 clones, roughly 82% seen once, with approximately 1.2% in the top ten. The sequenced sample consisted of PBMCs. Receptors originate from a girl aged 2 to 9 in good health and CMV-seropositive. The CDR3 runs from the conserved cysteine through the conserved F or W. Fields, in order: J gene, CDR3 length, D gene, clone size, V gene, CDR3 DNA, CDR3 protein. The D gene is left open where the match is weak. Rows give clone size only sometimes, using once, few, many, or a class for an expanded clone.

TRBJ2-7,12,.,.,TRBV11-3,TGTGCCAGCAGCTTAGCAGGCTACGAGCAGTACTTC,CASSLAGYEQYF
TRBJ2-1,18,TRBD2,.,TRBV5-5,TGTGCCAGCAGCGGGCCGCTGACTAGCGGGAGAGGACTGAATGAGCAGTTCTTC,CASSGPLTSGRGLNEQFF
TRBJ2-1,14,TRBD2,.,TRBV6-1,TGTGCCAGCAGCACCGGGACTAAGTATAATGAGCAGTTCTTC,CASSTGTKYNEQFF
TRBJ2-7,14,.,.,TRBV19,TGTGCCAGTAGTACCGACGGGAGCTCCTACGAGCAGTACTTC,CASSTDGSSYEQYF
TRBJ2-7,15,.,.,TRBV7-2,TGTGCCAGCAGCTTAGCGGCGGGAAGCTCCTACGAGCAGTACTTC,CASSLAAGSSYEQYF
TRBJ1-2,14,.,.,TRBV7-2,TGTGCCAGCAGCGTCGATAGAGGGTCGTCTGGCTACACCTTC,CASSVDRGSSGYTF
TRBJ2-7,15,TRBD2,few,TRBV27,TGTGCCAGCAGTTTCGCCCTAGCGGCTTTAGACGAGCAGTACTTC,CASSFALAALDEQYF
TRBJ1-2,14,.,.,TRBV5-6,TGTGCCAGCAGCTTGGAGGGGTTTGGTTATGGCTACACCTTC,CASSLEGFGYGYTF
TRBJ2-1,14,TRBD2,.,TRBV5-6,TGTGCCAGCAGCTTGGGACTAGCGGTAAATGAGCAGTTCTTC,CASSLGLAVNEQFF
TRBJ2-7,15,.,.,TRBV7-9,TGTGCCAGCAGCTTCGATCACGGAGGGTCCCACGAGCAGTACTTC,CASSFDHGGSHEQYF
TRBJ1-2,14,TRBD1,.,TRBV10-2,TGCGCCAGCAAAACAGGGGGCGCGGACTATGGCTACACCTTC,CASKTGGADYGYTF
TRBJ2-7,15,.,.,TRBV6-5,TGTGCCAGCAGTTACTCTCCTGGGCCTGCCTACGAGCAGTACTTC,CASSYSPGPAYEQYF
TRBJ1-1,15,.,.,TRBV5-1,TGCGCCAGCAGCCCGTTGGGAGGGGCGGACACTGAAGCTTTCTTT,CASSPLGGADTEAFF
TRBJ2-7,14,.,.,TRBV28,TGTGCCACCGACGAGGGGGGGAGCTCCTACGAGCAGTACTTC,CATDEGGSSYEQYF
TRBJ2-7,16,TRBD1,.,TRBV9,TGTGCCAGCAGCTGGGGAATGGGACAGGGACCTTACGAGCAGTACTTC,CASSWGMGQGPYEQYF
TRBJ1-1,15,.,.,TRBV19,TGTGCCAGTAGTATAGCCCCGACAGCGAACACTGAAGCTTTCTTT,CASSIAPTANTEAFF
TRBJ1-5,12,.,.,TRBV23-1,TGCGCCCGCAGATTCATAACACAGCCCCAGCATTTT,CARRFITQPQHF
TRBJ2-6,19,.,once,TRBV7-3,TGTGCCAGCTCGAGGACTAGGACAGTTGGTCCCTCTGGGGCCAACGTCCTGACTTTC,CASSRTRTVGPSGANVLTF
TRBJ1-1,15,.,once,TRBV7-3,TGTGCCAGCAGCTTAAGGGGGGGACTGAACACTGAAGCTTTCTTT,CASSLRGGLNTEAFF
TRBJ1-4,14,.,.,TRBV30,TGTGCCTGGAGTATAGGGAAGCGGAATGAAAAACTGTTTTTT,CAWSIGKRNEKLFF
TRBJ2-2,15,.,.,TRBV7-3,TGTGCCAGCAGCTCAGTCCAGGGGACGGACGGGGAGCTGTTTTTT,CASSSVQGTDGELFF
TRBJ2-1,15,TRBD1,.,TRBV7-2,TGTGCCAGCAGCTTAGAGACAGGGCGCCTCCATGAGCAGTTCTTC,CASSLETGRLHEQFF
TRBJ1-2,13,.,.,TRBV19,TGTGCCACCGCGTTGGAGGTTGGCTATGGCTACACCTTC,CATALEVGYGYTF
TRBJ1-5,14,.,few,TRBV30,TGTGCCTGGAGTCGGACAGAGCGCAATCAGCCCCAGCATTTT,CAWSRTERNQPQHF
TRBJ2-7,14,.,.,TRBV10-2,TGCGCCAGCAGTGAGATGGGACTCGGGGGCGAGCAGTACTTC,CASSEMGLGGEQYF
TRBJ1-5,14,.,few,TRBV18,TGTGCCAGCTCACCAACTGGGCCCAATCAGCCCCAGCATTTT,CASSPTGPNQPQHF
TRBJ1-1,9,.,.,TRBV5-8,TGTGCCAGCAGCTGCGAGGCTTTCTTT,CASSCEAFF
TRBJ2-1,17,.,once,TRBV5-1,TGCGCCAGCAGTCGACAGCAGGGGGTCGGGGGATACAATGAGCAGTTCTTC,CASSRQQGVGGYNEQFF
TRBJ2-5,15,.,.,TRBV7-7,TGTGCTAGCAGCTTAGACAGGCAAAAAGGAGAGACCCAGTACTTC,CASSLDRQKGETQYF
TRBJ1-5,14,.,once,TRBV30,TGTGCCTGGAGTGCCAGGTTACGAGATCAGCCCCAGCATTTT,CAWSARLRDQPQHF
TRBJ2-7,15,TRBD1,few,TRBV25-1,TGTGCCAGCTTAGGGACAGGGGGTTCCCTTAACGAGCAGTACTTC,CASLGTGGSLNEQYF
TRBJ1-2,16,.,.,TRBV5-4,TGTGCCAGCAGCTTGGGAGCAGGGAGGACCACCTATGGCTACACCTTC,CASSLGAGRTTYGYTF
TRBJ2-3,16,.,.,TRBV19,TGTGCCAGTAGTAAGGCGTATAGCATCGGCACAGATACGCAGTATTTT,CASSKAYSIGTDTQYF
TRBJ2-6,19,TRBD1,.,TRBV28,TGTGCCAGCAGTCGACCCCGAGGACAGGGGGGTTCTGGGGCCAACGTCCTGACTTTC,CASSRPRGQGGSGANVLTF
TRBJ1-6,13,TRBD1,.,TRBV6-5,TGTGCCAGCACCCGACAGGGGGATTCACCCCTCCACTTT,CASTRQGDSPLHF
TRBJ2-7,14,.,.,TRBV15,TGTGCCACCAGCAGGGGAGGGGGGTACTACGAGCAGTACTTC,CATSRGGGYYEQYF
TRBJ2-1,14,TRBD2,.,TRBV19,TGTGCCAGTAGTCCCGGACTAGTTGTCAATGAGCAGTTCTTC,CASSPGLVVNEQFF
TRBJ2-7,13,TRBD1,.,TRBV6-5,TGTGCCACCACGATCAGGGGGCCCTACGAGCAGTACTTC,CATTIRGPYEQYF
TRBJ2-1,14,TRBD2,.,TRBV4-2,TGTGCCAGCAGCCAAGCCAGCGGGGGGCGTGAGCAGTTCTTC,CASSQASGGREQFF
TRBJ2-7,14,TRBD2,.,TRBV28,TGTGCCAGCGCCGGACTAGCGGCGCCCTGGGAGCAGTACTTC,CASAGLAAPWEQYF
TRBJ2-5,13,TRBD2,.,TRBV7-3,TGTGCCAGCAGCAGAAGCGGGGAAGAGACCCAGTACTTC,CASSRSGEETQYF
TRBJ1-2,13,.,.,TRBV7-9,TGTGCCAGCAGCTTTGGGGAGGCAGAAGGCTACACCTTC,CASSFGEAEGYTF
TRBJ2-2,13,.,.,TRBV10-3,TGTGCCATCAGTGATAGGGGAACCGGGGAGCTGTTTTTT,CAISDRGTGELFF
TRBJ1-1,15,.,.,TRBV19,TGTGCCAGTAGTATACGACCGGCGGGGAACACTGAAGCTTTCTTT,CASSIRPAGNTEAFF
TRBJ2-2,16,TRBD2,.,TRBV6-4,TGTGCCAGCAGTGCCCTAGCGGGAGAGAGGACCGGGGAGCTGTTTTTT,CASSALAGERTGELFF
TRBJ1-1,14,TRBD1,few,TRBV6-5,TGTGCCAGCAGGGAGAGACAGGGGCCCACTGAAGCTTTCTTT,CASRERQGPTEAFF
TRBJ2-5,15,.,.,TRBV4-1,TGCGCCAGCAGCCAAGAGGAACAGGGTGATAAGACCCAGTACTTC,CASSQEEQGDKTQYF
TRBJ2-1,14,.,.,TRBV9,TGTGCCAGCAGCGCGAGGACAGCCTACAATGAGCAGTTCTTC,CASSARTAYNEQFF
TRBJ2-7,15,TRBD2,.,TRBV9,TGTGCCAGCAGCGGACTAGCGGGAGGGCCCTACGAGCAGTACTTC,CASSGLAGGPYEQYF
TRBJ2-1,17,.,.,TRBV5-6,TGTGCCAGCCTTCCCACGACGAGCTCGGGTAACTACAATGAGCAGTTCTTC,CASLPTTSSGNYNEQFF
TRBJ2-3,18,TRBD2,.,TRBV18,TGTGCCAGCTCTTTACGAGCTAGCGGGAGTTTATCCACAGATACGCAGTATTTT,CASSLRASGSLSTDTQYF
TRBJ1-2,14,.,.,TRBV4-1,TGCGCCAGCAGCCAAGGGGTCGACAGCTGGGGCTACACCTTC,CASSQGVDSWGYTF
TRBJ1-1,13,.,.,TRBV10-1,TGCGCCAGCAGTGAGCGGGAGGGGACAAGAGCTTTCTTT,CASSEREGTRAFF
TRBJ1-1,15,TRBD1,.,TRBV5-4,TGTGCCAGCAGCTTGGAAAGGGGGCAGAACACTGAAGCTTTCTTT,CASSLERGQNTEAFF
TRBJ2-1,18,TRBD2,.,TRBV7-9,TGTGCCAGCAGCTCGGGACTAGCGGGAGGGCCATCCTACAATGAGCAGTTCTTC,CASSSGLAGGPSYNEQFF